These 3 T cell receptor beta chains came from one sample sequenced in a study of blood T cell repertoires in COVID-19. TCRdb's table, derived via immunoSEQ multiplex PCR, lists solely in-frame clones and lacks some. The sample holds about 200,000 clones, approximately 83% seen once. The sequenced sample was peripheral blood. Receptor source: a woman aged 40 to 49 with active or convalescent COVID-19.

The chain links TRBV6-5 to TRBJ2-1; 8 bases align to TRBD2. The CDR3 sequence is 15 residues long. Germline CDR1 and CDR2: MNHEY and SVGAGI. The V gene end was trimmed by 1 base and the J gene end by 6 bases; junction bases not matched to a gene: 5. The CDR3 here is CASSYYGTSGNEQFF. The CDR3 DNA reads as TGTGCCAGCAGTTACTACGGGACTAGTGGCAATGAGCAGTTCTTC.

In nucleotides, the CDR3 is TGTGCCAGCAGTCCCCGGGACAGGGGCGACACTGAAGCTTTCTTT. It codes for CASSPRDRGDTEAFF. This chain links TRBV6-5 with TRBJ1-1; 10 nucleotides agree with TRBD1. V trimming: 5 bases; J trimming: 3 bases; junction bases outside the gene matches: 6. The length of the CDR3 is 15 residues. Germline CDR1 and CDR2: MNHEY and SVGAGI.

V usage is TRBV28 and J usage is TRBJ2-1; 9 bases are a match to TRBD1. V shed 6 bases and J 6 bases; nucleotides not matched to a gene: 9. CDR1 is MDHEN and CDR2 is SYDVKM in the germline V gene. The CDR3 sequence is 15 residues long. For the CDR3, the DNA is TGTGCCAGCAGCCGTCGGGACAGGGACGCCAATGAGCAGTTCTTC. This gives the protein CASSRRDRDANEQFF.